This passage covers 7 T cell receptor beta chains from one sample sequenced in a study of cytomegalovirus exposure and HLA in healthy donors. The PCR made use of 60 Vbeta and 13 Jbeta primers. Only in-frame clones appear in the TCRdb table, and some are missing; sequencing was by immunoSEQ multiplex PCR. The data show 95,000 to 100,000 clones, about 80% seen once. The material sequenced was PBMCs. Every receptor here comes from a woman aged 55-70 years in good health and CMV-seronegative.

The rearrangement joins TRBV29-1 to TRBJ2-1; D possibly corresponds to TRBD2 (5 bases). This CDR3 comprises 13 residues. Germline CDR1 reads SQVTM; CDR2 reads ANQGSEA. V lost 2 bases and J 3 bases, leaving 8 bases between the germline ends. The CDR3 DNA reads as TGCAGCGTTGAACCAGCGGACTACAATGAGCAGTTCTTC. It codes for CSVEPADYNEQFF.

The chain uses TRBV2 and TRBJ2-7; no clear D gene. The germline V gene has CDR1 SNHLY and CDR2 FYNNEI. This CDR3 contains 10 residues. The V gene lost 7 bases and the J gene lost 7 bases, with 8 bases spanning the gap. CDR3 in amino acids: CASKNQEQYF. The CDR3 DNA sequence: TGTGCCAGCAAGAATCAGGAGCAGTACTTC.

This clone was observed once. The V gene is TRBV7-2, the J gene TRBJ1-6, with D maybe TRBD1 (6 bases). The V end was cut by 2 bases, the J end by 12 bases, with 17 bases between. This CDR3 comprises 15 residues. Per germline, CDR1 SGHTA and CDR2 FQGNSA. The CDR3 coding sequence is TGTGCCAGCAGCTTAACGGGACAAGGCCTTGGACCCCTCCACTTT. This sequence encodes CASSLTGQGLGPLHF.

This clone was recorded only once. The rearrangement links TRBV2 to TRBJ2-3, with 10 bases that match TRBD2. This CDR3 spans 16 amino acids. Per the germline V gene, CDR1 is SNHLY and CDR2 is FYNNEI. V lost 4 bases, J lost 4 bases, and 8 bases stayed unmatched. As DNA, the CDR3 is TGTGCCAGCAGTGCCCCCGGACTAGCGGCTGCAGATACGCAGTATTTT. Protein: CASSAPGLAAADTQYF. The full variable domain, completed using reference TRBV2 and TRBJ2-3, is EPEVTQTPSHQVTQMGQEVILRCVPISNHLYFYWYRQILGQKVEFLVSFYNNEISEKSEIFDDQFSVERPDGSNFTLKIRSTKLEDSAMYFCASSAPGLAAADTQYFGPGTRLTVL.

V and J are TRBV6-5 and TRBJ2-2, with 7 bases fitting TRBD2. The V gene end was trimmed by 0 bases and the J gene end by 6 bases; junction bases not matched to a gene: 7. The germline V gene has CDR1 MNHEY and CDR2 SVGAGI. The CDR3 covers 16 residues. The CDR3 DNA sequence: TGTGCCAGCAGTTACTCAAGGGGAGGGCCCCCCGGGGAGCTGTTTTTT. This translates into CASSYSRGGPPGELFF.

Of note for this clone: The identical CDR3 is also encoded by other nucleotide sequences in the sample. The chain recombines TRBV9 with TRBJ2-7, with 9 bases lining up with TRBD1. This CDR3 is 14 amino acids long. Germline V CDR1 and CDR2: SGDLS, YYNGEE. V trimming: 4 bases; J trimming: 1 base; junction bases outside the gene matches: 3. The DNA for the CDR3 is TGTGCCAGCAGCCCCGGGACAGGGTCCTACGAGCAGTACTTC. This encodes CASSPGTGSYEQYF.

The genes are TRBV12-5 and TRBJ1-4; TRBD1 might be the D (5 bases). The germline gives CDR1 LGHNT, CDR2 FRNRAP. The CDR3 runs 15 residues. The ends were cut back, 6 bases at V and 2 bases at J, with 13 bases in the middle. The CDR3 protein is CASGQGLKTNEKLFF. The CDR3 DNA sequence: TGTGCTAGTGGGCAGGGATTAAAGACTAATGAAAAACTGTTTTTT.